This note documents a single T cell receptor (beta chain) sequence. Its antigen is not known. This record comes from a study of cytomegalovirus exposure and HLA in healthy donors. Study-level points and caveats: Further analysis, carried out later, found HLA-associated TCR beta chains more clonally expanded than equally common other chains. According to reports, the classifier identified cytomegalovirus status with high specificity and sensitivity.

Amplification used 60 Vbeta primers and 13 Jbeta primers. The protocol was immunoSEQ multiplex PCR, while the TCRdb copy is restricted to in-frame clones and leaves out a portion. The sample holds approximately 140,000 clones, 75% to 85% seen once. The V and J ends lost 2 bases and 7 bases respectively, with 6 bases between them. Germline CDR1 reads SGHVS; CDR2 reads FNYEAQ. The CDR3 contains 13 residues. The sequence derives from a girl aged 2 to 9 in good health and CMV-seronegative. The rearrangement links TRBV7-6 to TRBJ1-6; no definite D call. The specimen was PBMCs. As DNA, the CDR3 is TGTGCCAGCAGCTTAAGTCAGAATTCACCCCTCCACTTT. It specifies CASSLSQNSPLHF.